One sample yielded the 6 T cell receptor beta chains listed below, sequenced in a study of blood T cells in healthy people across ages. The authors ran a second PCR of roughly 6 to 11 cycles using a sample-barcoded 5' primer and a J-beta primer mix. TCRdb redid the calling of the 5' RACE reads with MiXCR, one entry per CDR3 protein. Of 1.5 million or so distinct CDR3 sequences listed, around 40% are singletons. The sequenced sample consisted of blood. These receptors originate from a woman between 18 and 29 years old in good health.

The CDR3 protein is CASSLNGNVAYEQYF. The CDR3 nucleotides are TGTGCCAGCAGCCTTAATGGCAATGTGGCCTACGAGCAGTACTTC. This rearrangement joins TRBV11-2 to TRBJ2-7, with D unresolved. The CDR3 covers 15 residues. Germline assignment: CDR1 SGHAT and CDR2 FQNNGV. V was trimmed by 5 bases and J by 2 bases, leaving 16 bases between them.

The chain joins TRBV20-1 to TRBJ2-5; D might be TRBD2 (5 bases). Trimming left V 6 bases short and J 11 bases short, with 25 bases between. This CDR3 comprises 14 residues. Per the germline V gene, CDR1 is DFQATT and CDR2 is SNEGSKA (reference sequence). The CDR3: CSAPLSLGAHEQYF. CDR3 DNA: TGCAGTGCCCCCCTTAGTTTGGGAGCCCATGAGCAGTACTTC.

The V gene is TRBV18, the J gene TRBJ2-3, with 9 nucleotides matching TRBD2. CDR1 is KGHSH, CDR2 LQKENI, per germline. The CDR3 is 16 amino acids. J was trimmed by 0 bases and V by 3 bases; bases with no gene match: 4. Here the CDR3 DNA reads TGTGCCAGCTCACCCCCAGCGGGGGGCAGCACAGATACGCAGTATTTT. Protein sequence: CASSPPAGGSTDTQYF.

This chain links TRBV14 with TRBJ1-1; 8 bases agree with TRBD1. The CDR3 runs 13 residues. Looked up from germline, CDR1 is SGHDN and CDR2 is FVKESK. V lost 6 bases and J lost 11; bases outside the gene matches: 11. The CDR3 spells CASRPSGGAGAFF. The DNA of the CDR3 is TGTGCCAGCAGGCCTTCAGGGGGCGCGGGGGCTTTCTTT. Full variable domain (missing parts from reference TRBV14 and TRBJ1-1): EAGVTQFPSHSVIEKGQTVTLRCDPISGHDNLYWYRRVMGKEIKFLLHFVKESKQDESGMPNNRFLAERTGGTYSTLKVQPAELEDSGVYFCASRPSGGAGAFFGQGTRLTVV.

This clonotype has just a few counts. The V call is TRBV27, the J call TRBJ2-1, with 8 positions matching TRBD1. Germline trimming cut 5 bases from V and 9 bases from J; bases unmatched to any gene: 3. The CDR3 length is 12 residues. Germline assignment: CDR1 MNHEY and CDR2 SMNVEV (reference sequence). CDR3: CASSQGAVEQFF. The CDR3 coding sequence is TGTGCCAGCAGTCAGGGGGCGGTTGAGCAGTTCTTC.

This clonotype was observed a few times. Written as DNA, the CDR3 is TGTGCCAGCAACACCGCGGGGCGGCCAGATACGCAGTATTTT. Its translation: CASNTAGRPDTQYF. The gene calls are TRBV2 and TRBJ2-3; weak D call: TRBD2 (6 bases). CDR3 size: 14 residues. Per germline, CDR1 SNHLY and CDR2 FYNNEI. The V gene lost 7 bases and the J gene lost 4 bases, with 15 bases spanning the gap.